Shown below are 19 T cell receptor beta chains from a single sample sequenced in a study of beta chain features in type 1 diabetes. What was sequenced were expressed TCRB transcripts, since all of the isolated RNA had been reverse transcribed. Clones were read by immunoSEQ multiplex PCR, and TCRdb kept only the in-frame ones, dropping some. The sample records under 900,000 clones, about 17% being singletons. Sequencing used naive CD4+ T cells from blood. The receptors shown here come from a woman aged 18-30 years in good health.

Only a few counts were recorded for this clone. J is TRBJ2-7 and V is TRBV10-1, with D unresolved. The CDR3 spans 14 residues. The germline V gene encodes CDR1 WNHNN and CDR2 SYGVQD (reference sequence). Trimming shortened V by 0 bases and J by 6 bases, and 12 bases separated the two germline ends. The CDR3 is CASSESTARFEQYF. CDR3 nucleotides: TGCGCCAGCAGTGAGTCGACCGCGCGCTTCGAGCAGTACTTC.

The chain joins TRBV11-2 to TRBJ2-5; D could derive from TRBD1 or TRBD2 (5 bases each). V was trimmed by 6 bases and J by 5 bases, leaving 13 bases between them. Germline CDR1 reads SGHAT; CDR2 reads FQNNGV. The CDR3 spans 13 residues. CDR3: CASRGVPGETQYF. The CDR3 nucleotides are TGTGCCAGCAGGGGGGTCCCAGGGGAGACCCAGTACTTC.

This clone was counted a few times. The CDR3 nucleotides are TGCAGCGTTGGGCAGGGGCAGCCCCAGCATTTT. It translates to CSVGQGQPQHF. The J gene is TRBJ1-5, the V gene TRBV29-1, with TRBD1 as a possible D gene (6 bases). Between the trimmed V and J ends, which lost 4 bases and 7 bases, there was a span of 8 bases. The CDR3 runs 11 residues. The V gene's germline CDR1 is SQVTM and CDR2 ANQGSEA.

The chain employs TRBV5-4 and TRBJ1-3; the match to TRBD1 covers 7 bases. In germline, CDR1 is SGHNT, CDR2 YYREEE (reference sequence). Germline trimming cut 1 base from V and 0 bases from J; bases unmatched to any gene: 4. CDR3 length equals 16 residues. The CDR3, as DNA: TGTGCCAGCAGCTTGCCAGGGACAGCCTCTGGAAACACCATATATTTT. Translated: CASSLPGTASGNTIYF.

This clone has more than one count but fewer than ten. CDR3 nucleotide sequence: TGCGCCAGCAGTCTCCCACAGGGCAGATCGGCCAAAAACATTCAGTACTTC. Encoded protein: CASSLPQGRSAKNIQYF. The gene calls are TRBV23-1 and TRBJ2-4, with D perhaps TRBD1 (6 bases). TRBV23-1 falls under the ORF class, with uncertain function. Trimming pared 4 bases from V and 1 base from J, leaving 17 bases between. The CDR3 spans 17 residues.

In the case of this clone: The junction does not match germline at one end; this may be a read error. The V and J genes are TRBV28 and TRBJ2-7; perhaps TRBD1 as D (5 bases). There are 12 residues in the CDR3. Germline-derived CDR1 and CDR2 are MDHEN and SYDVKM. The CDR3 DNA follows: TGTGCCAGCATCGGCCAGGGTTGGCCCTCAAATTTC. Translated, it gives CASIGQGWPSNF.

This clone was picked up a small number of times. This sequence joins TRBV19 and TRBJ2-1; possibly TRBD2 for D (5 bases). With 2 bases removed from V and 4 bases from J, the gap between germline ends came to 12 bases. Germline-derived CDR1 and CDR2 are LNHDA and SQIVND (reference sequence). This CDR3 region has 15 residues. The CDR3 DNA reads TGTGCCAGTAGTATATTTCGGAGCGGATACAATGAGCAGTTCTTC. Protein sequence: CASSIFRSGYNEQFF.

CDR3 DNA: TGTGCCAGCAGCTTGTTGCCGACCTCTTTAACGGTCTACGAGCAGTACTTC. It translates to CASSLLPTSLTVYEQYF. The chain combines TRBV5-4 with TRBJ2-5; unclear D gene. The J call may not be correct, given that the DNA end is closer to TRBJ2-7. Germline loops: CDR1 SGHNT, CDR2 YYREEE (reference sequence). There are 17 residues in the CDR3.

V usage is TRBV7-2 and J usage is TRBJ2-3; 8 bases align to TRBD1. Unmatched junction bases numbered 14, after V lost 5 bases and J lost 4 bases. The CDR3 runs to 17 residues. Germline V gives CDR1 SGHTA, CDR2 FQGNSA. The CDR3: CASSLTRTGKGADTQYF. Written as DNA, the CDR3 is TGTGCCAGCAGCCTAACCCGGACAGGGAAGGGGGCAGATACGCAGTATTTT.

As for this clone: A read error may produce the germline difference seen at one junction end. The chain is built from TRBV10-2 and TRBJ2-2; 8 bases agree with TRBD2. Germline V CDR1 and CDR2: WSHSY, SAAADI. The CDR3 has 14 amino acids. The CDR3 region is CASKGSGNAGELFF. The CDR3, as DNA: TGCGCCAGCAAGGGTAGCGGGAACGCCGGGGAGCTGTTTTTT.

This clone showed up just a few times. The chain employs TRBV29-1 and TRBJ1-4; 7 bases are shared with TRBD1. Trimming took 6 bases from V and 8 from J; bases not matched to a gene: 6. The CDR3 has 12 residues. CDR1 SQVTM and CDR2 ANQGSEA come from the germline V gene. The CDR3 sequence is CSVAEGAEKLFF. CDR3 sequence (DNA): TGCAGCGTGGCTGAGGGGGCGGAAAAACTGTTTTTT.

This sequence joins TRBV5-4 and TRBJ2-2; D uncertain. Trimming shortened V by 3 bases and J by 5 bases, and 5 bases separated the two germline ends. CDR3 size: 12 residues. CDR1 and CDR2 from the germline V gene are SGHNT and YYREEE (reference sequence). CDR3 protein: CASSSGTGELFF. In DNA form, the CDR3 reads TGTGCCAGCAGCTCCGGGACCGGGGAGCTGTTTTTT.

This clone has more than one count but fewer than ten. The V gene is TRBV2, the J gene TRBJ2-1; 7 nucleotides match TRBD2. This CDR3 contains 17 residues. Germline CDR1 reads SNHLY; CDR2 reads FYNNEI. V dropped 8 bases and J dropped 4; count of bases not matched to a gene: 17. CDR3 protein: CASSQVAGEIVYNEQFF. The CDR3 DNA reads TGTGCCAGCTCCCAAGTGGCGGGAGAGATCGTGTACAATGAGCAGTTCTTC.

The CDR3 is CASSLNRVAYEQYF. CDR3 nucleotide sequence: TGCGCCAGCAGCTTAAACAGGGTGGCCTACGAGCAGTACTTC. The rearrangement joins TRBV4-3 to TRBJ2-7; TRBD1 might be the D (6 bases). Germline loops: CDR1 LGHNA, CDR2 YSLEER. This CDR3 has 14 residues. Trimming took off 5 bases at V and 2 bases at J, with 13 bases between the two ends.

The V call is TRBV5-1, the J call TRBJ2-2; TRBD2 matches 7 bases. Losses at the gene ends were 7 bases for V and 4 bases for J; bases not matched to a gene: 10. Germline V gene sequence: CDR1 SGHRS, CDR2 YFSETQ. The CDR3 is 15 residues long. CDR3 sequence (DNA): TGCGCCAGCGGAGCGGGGCCCCGAGGCACCGGGGAGCTGTTTTTT. Amino acid sequence: CASGAGPRGTGELFF.

V is TRBV18 and J is TRBJ2-2; 7 bases fit TRBD2. Per germline, CDR1 KGHSH and CDR2 LQKENI. Trimming took 3 bases from V and 6 from J; bases not matched to a gene: 10. This CDR3 contains 16 residues. For the CDR3, the DNA is TGTGCCAGCTCACCCTCAGCGGGGTTGGGAGCCGGGGAGCTGTTTTTT. As protein: CASSPSAGLGAGELFF. The full variable domain, rest sourced from reference TRBV18 and TRBJ2-2, is NAGVMQNPRHLVRRRGQEARLRCSPMKGHSHVYWYRQLPEEGLKFMVYLQKENIIDESGMPKERFSAEFPKEGPSILRIQQVVRGDSAAYFCASSPSAGLGAGELFFGEGSRLTVL.

CDR3 loop: CASSILTRPVTQYF. The CDR3 DNA follows: TGTGCCAGCAGCATTCTGACACGGCCAGTGACCCAGTACTTC. The genes are TRBV11-1 and TRBJ2-5; D gene unclear. Germline assignment: CDR1 SGHAT and CDR2 FQDESV (reference sequence). The CDR3 totals 14 residues. The V and J ends lost 5 bases and 7 bases respectively, with 17 bases between them.

V and J are TRBV5-1 and TRBJ2-7, with D possibly being TRBD1 (6 bases). V was trimmed by 0 bases and J by 2 bases, leaving 9 bases between them. Germline V gene lookup returns CDR1 SGHRS and CDR2 YFSETQ. CDR3 length: 14 residues. The CDR3 region is CASSLDRATYEQYF. CDR3 nucleotide sequence: TGCGCCAGCAGCTTGGACAGGGCAACCTACGAGCAGTACTTC. Full variable domain (rest looked up from reference TRBV5-1 and TRBJ2-7): KAGVTQTPRYLIKTRGQQVTLSCSPISGHRSVSWYQQTPGQGLQFLFEYFSETQRNKGNFPGRFSGRQFSNSRSEMNVSTLELGDSALYLCASSLDRATYEQYFGPGTRLTVT.

This clone was observed a handful of times. This chain uses TRBV5-1 with TRBJ2-2; D is ambiguous. The ends were cut back, 2 bases at V and 2 bases at J, with 10 bases in the middle. Germline assignment: CDR1 SGHRS and CDR2 YFSETQ. This CDR3 is 15 amino acids long. The CDR3, as DNA: TGCGCCAGCAGCTTTGACTCCCTCAACACCGGGGAGCTGTTTTTT. This translates into CASSFDSLNTGELFF.